Listed below are T cell receptor beta chains from one sample, sequenced in a study of shared clonotypes between healthy human individuals. Profiled with immunoSEQ multiplex PCR; TCRdb holds only in-frame clones, not every one. The sample holds roughly 2.5 million clones, 85% to 95% seen once. Sequencing was performed on naive CD4+ T cells sorted from blood. Receptor source: a man younger than 35 in good health. Both conserved end residues are part of each CDR3. Fields, in order: V gene, clone size, J gene, D gene, CDR3 DNA, CDR3 protein. D genes are given only for firm matches. Size is stated for part of the rows, as once, few or many counts, or as a class when the clone is expanded.

V: TRBV9; size: .; J: TRBJ2-6; D: TRBD1; DNA: TGTGCCAGCAGCCCGCGACAGGGGGTAGCTGGGGCCAACGTCCTGACTTTC; CDR3: CASSPRQGVAGANVLTF
V: TRBV5-1; size: few; J: TRBJ1-1; D: .; DNA: TGCGCCAGCAGCGGATGGACAGCTGAAGCTTTCTTT; CDR3: CASSGWTAEAFF
V: TRBV7-2; size: .; J: TRBJ2-1; D: .; DNA: TGTGCCAGCAGCTCGGCTAGCTTAGAGCAGTTCTTC; CDR3: CASSSASLEQFF
V: TRBV28; size: .; J: TRBJ2-7; D: TRBD1; DNA: TGTGCCAGCGTAGACAGGGGCCCGCCCTACGAGCAGTACTTC; CDR3: CASVDRGPPYEQYF
V: TRBV7-2; size: .; J: TRBJ1-3; D: .; DNA: TGTGCCAGCAGCTTTGCCTCTGGAAACACCATATATTTT; CDR3: CASSFASGNTIYF
V: TRBV5-1; size: .; J: TRBJ2-1; D: .; DNA: TGCGCCAGCAGCTTGGTAGGGATCTCGTCCTACAATGAGCAGTTCTTC; CDR3: CASSLVGISSYNEQFF
V: TRBV7-6; size: once; J: TRBJ1-1; D: .; DNA: TGTGCCAGCAGCTTAAAAGGGAAGGGGCTAGACACTGAAGCTTTCTTT; CDR3: CASSLKGKGLDTEAFF
V: TRBV4-3; size: .; J: TRBJ2-1; D: .; DNA: TGCGCCAGCAGCCAACAACGGGGCCCCGCCTACAATGAGCAGTTCTTC; CDR3: CASSQQRGPAYNEQFF
V: TRBV13; size: once; J: TRBJ1-6; D: .; DNA: TGTGCCAGCAGCCAGGAACAAAATAATTCACCCCTCCACTTT; CDR3: CASSQEQNNSPLHF
V: TRBV7-2; size: .; J: TRBJ2-5; D: .; DNA: TGTGCCACTTCTCCCCGGAGGACGGGAGAGACCCAGTACTTC; CDR3: CATSPRRTGETQYF
V: TRBV5-1; size: few; J: TRBJ2-1; D: .; DNA: TGCGCCAGCAGCTTGGAGCTAGCATGGGAGCAGTTCTTC; CDR3: CASSLELAWEQFF
V: TRBV9; size: .; J: TRBJ1-1; D: .; DNA: TGTGCCAGCAGCGTAGTGGGGGCTAACACTGAAGCTTTCTTT; CDR3: CASSVVGANTEAFF
V: TRBV2; size: .; J: TRBJ1-6; D: TRBD1; DNA: TGTGCCAGCACTCCAGGGGGCTATAATTCACCCCTCCACTTT; CDR3: CASTPGGYNSPLHF
V: TRBV2; size: .; J: TRBJ2-1; D: .; DNA: TGTGCCAGCAGCGTCAATGAGCAGTTCTTC; CDR3: CASSVNEQFF
V: TRBV7-2; size: .; J: TRBJ2-7; D: TRBD2; DNA: TGTGCCAGCACGCGTCGGACTAGCGGCTCCTACGAGCAGTACTTC; CDR3: CASTRRTSGSYEQYF
V: TRBV29-1; size: .; J: TRBJ2-4; D: TRBD1; DNA: TGCAGCGTTGAAGTAACTGGGACAGGGTTTGACAAAAACATTCAGTACTTC; CDR3: CSVEVTGTGFDKNIQYF
V: TRBV28; size: .; J: TRBJ2-2; D: .; DNA: TGTGCCAGCAGTACATACAGGAGCTTGCCCGGGGAGCTGTTTTTT; CDR3: CASSTYRSLPGELFF
V: TRBV27; size: .; J: TRBJ2-2; D: .; DNA: TGTGCCAGCACCGTCCGGGGTCCACCTAACACCGGGGAGCTGTTTTTT; CDR3: CASTVRGPPNTGELFF
V: TRBV2; size: .; J: TRBJ2-1; D: .; DNA: TGTGCCAGCAGTCCGGGACGTAACAATGAGCAGTTCTTC; CDR3: CASSPGRNNEQFF
V: TRBV27; size: .; J: TRBJ2-5; D: .; DNA: TGTGCCAGCAGAGACTACAGGGACGAGACCCAGTACTTC; CDR3: CASRDYRDETQYF
V: TRBV9; size: .; J: TRBJ2-5; D: .; DNA: TGTGCCAGCACAGGGGTGGGGGGGACCCAGTACTTC; CDR3: CASTGVGGTQYF
V: TRBV7-3; size: once; J: TRBJ2-3; D: TRBD2; DNA: TGTGCCAGCCGACTAGCGGGGGGTACAGATACGCAGTATTTT; CDR3: CASRLAGGTDTQYF
V: TRBV5-1; size: .; J: TRBJ2-7; D: .; DNA: TGCGCCAGCAGAAGGTCGGGGGCGCACGAGCAGTACTTC; CDR3: CASRRSGAHEQYF
V: TRBV6-5; size: .; J: TRBJ1-1; D: .; DNA: TGTGCCAGCAATCTTCTGGTGGGGAACACTGAAGCTTTCTTT; CDR3: CASNLLVGNTEAFF
V: TRBV2; size: .; J: TRBJ2-1; D: .; DNA: TGTGCCAGCAGTGAGGGACGTGAGCAGTTCTTC; CDR3: CASSEGREQFF
V: TRBV9; size: .; J: TRBJ1-3; D: .; DNA: TGTGCCAGCAGCCCGGGGGTGGGAAACACCATATATTTT; CDR3: CASSPGVGNTIYF
V: TRBV2; size: .; J: TRBJ1-2; D: TRBD1; DNA: TGTGCCAGCAAACCGGGACAGGGTGCCTATGGCTACACCTTC; CDR3: CASKPGQGAYGYTF
V: TRBV28; size: .; J: TRBJ1-1; D: TRBD1; DNA: TGTGCCAGCAGGGGACAGGCGAACACTGAAGCTTTCTTT; CDR3: CASRGQANTEAFF
V: TRBV29-1; size: once; J: TRBJ2-5; D: .; DNA: TGCAGCGTCCGAGGGGTCGGGCAAGAGACCCAGTACTTC; CDR3: CSVRGVGQETQYF
V: TRBV28; size: .; J: TRBJ1-5; D: .; DNA: TGTGCCAGCAGTTTAGAACATCAGCCCCAGCATTTT; CDR3: CASSLEHQPQHF
V: TRBV9; size: once; J: TRBJ2-1; D: .; DNA: TGTGCCAGCAGCGAAACAGGGTTAACCTACAATGAGCAGTTCTTC; CDR3: CASSETGLTYNEQFF
V: TRBV2; size: .; J: TRBJ1-5; D: .; DNA: TGTGCCAGCAGATCTGACCGAACGGATCAGCCCCAGCATTTT; CDR3: CASRSDRTDQPQHF
V: TRBV25-1; size: .; J: TRBJ2-1; D: TRBD2; DNA: TGTGCCAGCAGGACTAGCGGGGGTCTTTACAATGAGCAGTTCTTC; CDR3: CASRTSGGLYNEQFF
V: TRBV19; size: .; J: TRBJ1-2; D: .; DNA: TGTGCCAGTAGTACGGACAGTCTCGGGAAAGGTTCCTATGGCTACACCTTC; CDR3: CASSTDSLGKGSYGYTF
V: TRBV5-4; size: .; J: TRBJ2-7; D: .; DNA: TGTGCCAGCAGCCACCGGGGCTCCTACGAGCAGTACTTC; CDR3: CASSHRGSYEQYF
V: TRBV18; size: once; J: TRBJ1-4; D: .; DNA: TGTGCCAGCTCACCGCAGATTCATGCCCGAGGGGCAACTAATGAAAAACTGTTTTTT; CDR3: CASSPQIHARGATNEKLFF
V: TRBV5-1; size: .; J: TRBJ2-1; D: .; DNA: TGCGCCAGCAGCTGGGACGGTAGCTCCTACAATGAGCAGTTCTTC; CDR3: CASSWDGSSYNEQFF
V: TRBV19; size: .; J: TRBJ2-5; D: .; DNA: TGTGCCAGCGGTGGGGTATCCCAAGAGACCCAGTACTTC; CDR3: CASGGVSQETQYF
V: TRBV7-2; size: .; J: TRBJ1-1; D: .; DNA: TGTGCCAGCAGCTTATGGGGGGAGACTGAAGCTTTCTTT; CDR3: CASSLWGETEAFF
V: TRBV2; size: .; J: TRBJ1-1; D: .; DNA: TGTGCCAGCAGTGGGTGGCAGGGCTCCACTGAAGCTTTCTTT; CDR3: CASSGWQGSTEAFF
V: TRBV28; size: .; J: TRBJ1-1; D: .; DNA: TGTGCCAGCAGCACCGGGGTGAACACTGAAGCTTTCTTT; CDR3: CASSTGVNTEAFF
V: TRBV10-3; size: .; J: TRBJ1-5; D: .; DNA: TGTGCCATCAGAGGAGATGCCGGGCATCAGCCCCAGCATTTT; CDR3: CAIRGDAGHQPQHF
V: TRBV28; size: .; J: TRBJ2-2; D: .; DNA: TGTGCCAGGAGAGGGGGTGACACCGGGGAGCTGTTTTTT; CDR3: CARRGGDTGELFF
V: TRBV4-1; size: .; J: TRBJ2-1; D: .; DNA: TGCGCCAGCAGCCAAGATGGACGGATAGATGAGCAGTTCTTC; CDR3: CASSQDGRIDEQFF
V: TRBV7-2; size: .; J: TRBJ1-1; D: .; DNA: TGTGCCAGCAGCTTAAGCCGGACACAAAACACTGAAGCTTTCTTT; CDR3: CASSLSRTQNTEAFF
V: TRBV18; size: .; J: TRBJ2-5; D: TRBD2; DNA: TGTGCCAGCTCACCGCTCCGACTAGCGGGATTAGGGACCCAGTACTTC; CDR3: CASSPLRLAGLGTQYF
V: TRBV30; size: .; J: TRBJ1-2; D: TRBD1; DNA: TGTGCCTGGAGCGGACAGGCCGACTATGGCTACACCTTC; CDR3: CAWSGQADYGYTF
V: TRBV10-1; size: .; J: TRBJ1-5; D: TRBD1; DNA: TGCGCCAGCAGTGAGTCTGGACAGGGAATGGGTCAGCCCCAGCATTTT; CDR3: CASSESGQGMGQPQHF
V: TRBV5-1; size: .; J: TRBJ2-2; D: TRBD1; DNA: TGCGCCAGCAGACAGGGGGGAACCGGGGAGCTGTTTTTT; CDR3: CASRQGGTGELFF